These 12 T cell receptor beta chains were sequenced from one sample in a study of T cells in Graves' hyperthyroidism and ophthalmopathy. RNA transcripts served as the template for amplifying TCR beta CDR3 regions. RT-PCR in the first round (using the HTBI primer set) targeted the TCR CDR3. Using its own MiXCR run on the multiplex PCR reads, TCRdb lists one record per CDR3 protein. The sample holds about 580,000 distinct CDR3 sequences, just over 45% seen once. Sequencing used peripheral blood or thyroid tissue (not recorded which). All receptors come from a woman aged 18-29 years with Graves' hyperthyroidism.

The gene calls are TRBV29-1 and TRBJ2-2; D might be TRBD1 (5 bases). Germline lookup yields CDR1 SQVTM and CDR2 ANQGSEA. The CDR3 totals 15 residues. V lost 8 bases, J lost 3 bases, and 19 bases lay in between. The CDR3 loop is CSLLMGQRYTGELFF. The CDR3 DNA follows: TGCAGCCTACTTATGGGGCAGAGATACACCGGGGAGCTGTTTTTT.

The chain has TRBV24-1 and TRBJ1-3, with D tentatively TRBD1 (5 bases). V dropped 12 bases and J dropped 7 bases, with 21 bases sitting between them. The length of the CDR3 is 14 residues. The germline gives CDR1 KGHDR, CDR2 SFDVKD. CDR3 DNA sequence: TGTGCCTCGGGACTAGCGGGAGGGCCGAACACCATATATTTT. This encodes CASGLAGGPNTIYF.

This sequence joins TRBV3-1 and TRBJ2-2; the D gene could be TRBD1 or TRBD2 (6 bases each). Germline V gene sequence: CDR1 LGHDT, CDR2 YNNKEL (reference sequence). The CDR3 consists of 18 residues. The ends were cut back, 0 bases at V and 4 bases at J, with 18 bases in the middle. For the CDR3, the DNA is TGTGCCAGCAGCCAAGATACCGCCGGGGGCGATAGCACCGGGGAGCTGTTTTTT. Its protein is CASSQDTAGGDSTGELFF.

This clonotype was observed at least ten times. The V gene is TRBV29-1, the J gene TRBJ2-5, with 7 bases identical to TRBD2. Germline loops: CDR1 SQVTM, CDR2 ANQGSEA. V trimming: 7 bases; J trimming: 4 bases; junction bases outside the gene matches: 6. There are 12 residues in the CDR3. The CDR3 here is CSGGLVGETQYF. Written as DNA, the CDR3 is TGCAGCGGTGGACTAGTCGGAGAGACCCAGTACTTC. Using reference TRBV29-1 and TRBJ2-5 for the parts outside the CDR3, the full variable domain is SAVISQKPSRDICQRGTSLTIQCQVDSQVTMMFWYRQQPGQSLTLIATANQGSEATYESGFVIDKFPISRPNLTFSTLTVSNMSPEDSSIYLCSGGLVGETQYFGPGTRLLVL.

This clonotype was seen repeatedly, ten times or more. The J gene is TRBJ2-7, the V gene TRBV6-5, with unresolved D. CDR3 length: 15 residues. From germline, CDR1 is MNHEY and CDR2 SVGAGI. With 2 bases removed from V and 7 bases from J, the gap between germline ends came to 18 bases. The CDR3 DNA sequence: TGTGCCAGCAGTTACGGTAGCCGCCGGGTTTTGGAGCAGTACTTC. It translates to CASSYGSRRVLEQYF.

This clonotype has ten or more counts. The gene calls are TRBV11-3 and TRBJ2-5; tentatively, D is TRBD1 or TRBD2 (5 bases each). In germline, CDR1 is SGHNT, CDR2 YENEEA. CDR3 length: 15 amino acids. V lost 4 bases and J lost 4, with 16 bases in between. CDR3 loop: CASSSPSGRGETQYF. In DNA form, the CDR3 reads TGTGCCAGCAGCTCCCCCTCGGGGCGAGGAGAGACCCAGTACTTC.

In this sample, this clonotype turned up many times. The rearrangement uses TRBV12-3 or TRBV12-4 and TRBJ1-2, with 8 positions matching TRBD1. The CDR3 sequence is 13 residues long. V lost 6 bases and J lost 8; bases outside the gene matches: 8. The CDR3 DNA reads as TGTGCCAGCAGCCTGGACAGGGCCCCCGGCTACACCTTC. Residues: CASSLDRAPGYTF.

Regarding this clonotype: The junction and the germline gene differ at one end; a read error may be behind it. J is TRBJ1-1 and V is TRBV6-6, with 7 nucleotides matching TRBD1. Germline CDR1 is MNHNY and CDR2 is SVGAGI (reference sequence). The CDR3 runs to 13 residues. For the CDR3, the DNA is TGTGCCAGCGGTTACAGGGGGAACACTGAAGCTTTCTTT. Translated: CASGYRGNTEAFF.

In regard to this clonotype: The conserved phenylalanine or tryptophan normally closing the CDR3 is absent here, so this likely arose from a read error. The DNA is omitted, as the CDR3 cannot be located on it reliably, and the CDR3 follows TCRdb's listing. The chain couples TRBV19 to TRBJ1-6. The CDR3 spans 9 residues, counting both ends. Germline V gene data show CDR1 as LNHDA and CDR2 as SQIVND (reference sequence). This CDR3 reads CASSTGRHS.

The V call is TRBV29-1, the J call TRBJ2-6; D remains unclear. Germline CDR1 SQVTM, CDR2 ANQGSEA. V was pared by 3 bases and J by 6 bases, with 3 bases between. The CDR3 sequence is 11 residues long. CDR3 loop: CSVEEANVLTF. The DNA for the CDR3 is TGCAGCGTTGAGGAGGCCAACGTCCTGACTTTC.

The chain joins TRBV29-1 to TRBJ2-5; the match to TRBD1 covers 12 bases. Trimming at V came to 1 base and at J to 5 bases, leaving 5 bases not matched to a gene. Germline V gives CDR1 SQVTM, CDR2 ANQGSEA. The CDR3 length is 15 residues. The CDR3 reads CSVEGGTGGGETQYF. DNA of the CDR3: TGCAGCGTTGAAGGGGGGACAGGGGGCGGGGAGACCCAGTACTTC.

The gene calls are TRBV20-1 and TRBJ1-1, with a weak D call TRBD1 (5 bases). The CDR3 contains 12 residues. From germline, CDR1 is DFQATT and CDR2 SNEGSKA (reference sequence). Trimming pared 7 bases from V and 10 bases from J, leaving 19 bases between. DNA of the CDR3: TGCAGTGAGGGAGCGGGATTAGGGACAGCTTTCTTT. Translation gives CSEGAGLGTAFF.